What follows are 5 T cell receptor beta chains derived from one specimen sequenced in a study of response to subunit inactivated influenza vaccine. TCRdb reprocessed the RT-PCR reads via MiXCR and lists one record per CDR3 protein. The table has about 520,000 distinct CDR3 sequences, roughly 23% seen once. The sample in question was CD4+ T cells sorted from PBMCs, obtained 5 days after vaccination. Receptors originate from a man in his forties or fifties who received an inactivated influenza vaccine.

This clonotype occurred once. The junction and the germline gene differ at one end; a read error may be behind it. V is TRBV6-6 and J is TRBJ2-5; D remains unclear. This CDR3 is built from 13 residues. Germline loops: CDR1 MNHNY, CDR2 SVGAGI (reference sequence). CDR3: CASGYMRKETQYF. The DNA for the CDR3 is TGTGCCAGCGGTTACATGCGGAAGGAGACCCAGTACTTC.

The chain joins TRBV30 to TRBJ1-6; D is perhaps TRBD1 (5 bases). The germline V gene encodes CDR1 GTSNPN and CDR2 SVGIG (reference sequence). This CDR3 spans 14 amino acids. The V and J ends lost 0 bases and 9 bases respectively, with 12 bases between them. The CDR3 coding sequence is TGTGCCTGGAGTGTACCCGGGGACCTTTCACCCCTCCACTTT. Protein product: CAWSVPGDLSPLHF.

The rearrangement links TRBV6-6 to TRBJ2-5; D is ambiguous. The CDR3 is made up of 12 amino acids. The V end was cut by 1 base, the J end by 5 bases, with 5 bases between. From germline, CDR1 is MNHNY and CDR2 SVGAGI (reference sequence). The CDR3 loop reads CASSYWRETQYF. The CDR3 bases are TGTGCCAGCAGTTACTGGCGGGAGACCCAGTACTTC.

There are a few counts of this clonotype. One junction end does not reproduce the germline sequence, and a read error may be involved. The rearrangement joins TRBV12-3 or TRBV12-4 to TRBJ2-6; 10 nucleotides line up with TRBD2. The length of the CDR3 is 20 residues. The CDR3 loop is CASRLGLAVVSSSGANVLTF. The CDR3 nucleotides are TGTGCCAGCAGATTAGGACTAGCGGTGGTCTCATCTTCTGGGGCCAACGTCCTGACTTTC.

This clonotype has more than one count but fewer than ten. CDR3 protein: CSASLWGLRNEQFF. The CDR3 DNA is TGCAGTGCTAGCCTTTGGGGACTCCGGAATGAGCAGTTCTTC. The genes are TRBV20-1 and TRBJ2-1, with D perhaps matching TRBD2 (6 bases). Germline lookup yields CDR1 DFQATT and CDR2 SNEGSKA (reference sequence). This CDR3 has 14 amino acids. The V end was cut by 3 bases, the J end by 7 bases, with 16 bases between.